Sequencing of this T cell receptor beta chain was carried out in a study of T cell changes during pregnancy in multiple sclerosis. This CDR3 spans 14 amino acids. After removal of 7 bases from V and 2 bases from J, the junction contained 4 bases not matched to a gene. The germline CDR1 and CDR2 sequences are MGHRA and YSYEKL. Assay used: immunoSEQ multiplex PCR; TCRdb lists only in-frame clones, some missing. The repertoire has roughly 52,000 clones, around 94% of them found once; the top ten carry around 3.5%. This clonotype was obtained from a female donor with multiple sclerosis, enrolled in a pregnancy study. The genes are TRBV4-1 and TRBJ2-7; 11 bases map to TRBD2. Sample: CD8+ T cells from peripheral blood mononuclear cells, taken in the third trimester of pregnancy. CDR3 region: CASTGTSGTYEQYF. CDR3 nucleotide sequence: TGCGCCAGCACCGGGACTAGCGGCACCTACGAGCAGTACTTC.